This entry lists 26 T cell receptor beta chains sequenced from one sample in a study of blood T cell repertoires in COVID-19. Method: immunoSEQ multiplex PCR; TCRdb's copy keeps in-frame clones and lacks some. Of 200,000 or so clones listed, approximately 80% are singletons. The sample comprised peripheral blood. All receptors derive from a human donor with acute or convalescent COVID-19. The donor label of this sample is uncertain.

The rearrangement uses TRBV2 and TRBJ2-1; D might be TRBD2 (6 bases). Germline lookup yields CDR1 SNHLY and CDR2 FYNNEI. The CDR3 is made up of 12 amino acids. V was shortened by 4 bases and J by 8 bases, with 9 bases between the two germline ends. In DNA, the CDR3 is TGTGCCAGCAGTGTAAGCGGGTATGAGCAGTTCTTC. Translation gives CASSVSGYEQFF.

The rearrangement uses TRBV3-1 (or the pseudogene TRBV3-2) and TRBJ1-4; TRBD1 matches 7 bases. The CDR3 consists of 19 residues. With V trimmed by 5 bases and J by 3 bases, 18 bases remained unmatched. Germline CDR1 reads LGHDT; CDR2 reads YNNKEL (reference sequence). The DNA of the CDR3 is TGTGCCAGCAGCATGCGACAGGGAGGAGCTTTGGCTGCTAATGAAAAACTGTTTTTT. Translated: CASSMRQGGALAANEKLFF.

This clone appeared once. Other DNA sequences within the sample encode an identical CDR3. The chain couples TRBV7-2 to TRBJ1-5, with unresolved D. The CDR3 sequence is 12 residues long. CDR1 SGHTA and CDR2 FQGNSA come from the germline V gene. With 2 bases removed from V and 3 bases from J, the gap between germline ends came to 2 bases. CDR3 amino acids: CASSLYNQPQHF. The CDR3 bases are TGTGCCAGCAGCTTATACAATCAGCCCCAGCATTTT.

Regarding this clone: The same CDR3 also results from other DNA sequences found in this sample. CDR3 residues: CASSPDRNYGYTF. The CDR3 nucleotides read TGTGCCAGCAGTCCGGACAGAAACTATGGCTACACCTTC. This chain connects TRBV12-3 or TRBV12-4 to TRBJ1-2; D might be TRBD1 (6 bases). The V and J ends lost 5 bases and 2 bases respectively, with 9 bases between them. The CDR3 spans 13 residues.

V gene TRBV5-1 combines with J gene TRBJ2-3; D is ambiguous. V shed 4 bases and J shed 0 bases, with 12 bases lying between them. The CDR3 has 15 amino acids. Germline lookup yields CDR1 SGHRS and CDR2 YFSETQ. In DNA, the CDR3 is TGCGCCAGCAGCCTCTCTACCACTAGCACAGATACGCAGTATTTT. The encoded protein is CASSLSTTSTDTQYF.

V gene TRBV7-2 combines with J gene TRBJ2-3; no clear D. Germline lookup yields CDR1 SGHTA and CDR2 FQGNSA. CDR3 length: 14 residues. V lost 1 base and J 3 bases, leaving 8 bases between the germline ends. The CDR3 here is CASSLEAGTDTQYF. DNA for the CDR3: TGTGCCAGCAGCTTAGAGGCAGGTACAGATACGCAGTATTTT.

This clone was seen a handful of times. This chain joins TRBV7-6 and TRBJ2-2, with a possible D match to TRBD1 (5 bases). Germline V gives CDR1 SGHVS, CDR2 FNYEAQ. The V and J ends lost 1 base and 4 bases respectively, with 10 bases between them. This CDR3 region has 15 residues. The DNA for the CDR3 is TGTGCCAGCAGCTTAGTCCCAGGGCCCACCGGGGAGCTGTTTTTT. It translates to CASSLVPGPTGELFF.

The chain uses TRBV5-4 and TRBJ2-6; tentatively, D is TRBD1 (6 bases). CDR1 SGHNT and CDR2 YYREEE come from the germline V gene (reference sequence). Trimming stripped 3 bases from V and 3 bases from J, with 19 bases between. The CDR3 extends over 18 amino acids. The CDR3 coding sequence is TGTGCCAGCAGCTCCGAATTGGGGGCAGGAGGTGGGGCCAACGTCCTGACTTTC. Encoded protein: CASSSELGAGGGANVLTF. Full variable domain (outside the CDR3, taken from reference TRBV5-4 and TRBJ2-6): ETGVTQSPTHLIKTRGQQVTLRCSSQSGHNTVSWYQQALGQGPQFIFQYYREEENGRGNFPPRFSGLQFPNYSSELNVNALELDDSALYLCASSSELGAGGGANVLTFGAGSRLTVL.

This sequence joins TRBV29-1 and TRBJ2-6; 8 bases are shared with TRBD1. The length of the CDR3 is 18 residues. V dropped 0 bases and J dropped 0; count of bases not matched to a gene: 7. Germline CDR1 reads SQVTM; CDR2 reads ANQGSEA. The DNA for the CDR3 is TGCAGCGTTGAAGATCGTGGGACAGGAAGCTCTGGGGCCAACGTCCTGACTTTC. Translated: CSVEDRGTGSSGANVLTF.

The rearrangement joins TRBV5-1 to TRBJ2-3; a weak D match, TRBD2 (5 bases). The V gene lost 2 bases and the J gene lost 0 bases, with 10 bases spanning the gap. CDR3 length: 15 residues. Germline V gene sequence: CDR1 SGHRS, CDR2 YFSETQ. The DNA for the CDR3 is TGCGCCAGCAGCTTTGCGGGCTCAAGCACAGATACGCAGTATTTT. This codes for CASSFAGSSTDTQYF. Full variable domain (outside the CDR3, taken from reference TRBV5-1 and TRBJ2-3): KAGVTQTPRYLIKTRGQQVTLSCSPISGHRSVSWYQQTPGQGLQFLFEYFSETQRNKGNFPGRFSGRQFSNSRSEMNVSTLELGDSALYLCASSFAGSSTDTQYFGPGTRLTVL.

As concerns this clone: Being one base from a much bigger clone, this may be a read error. The CDR3 loop is CASSQGRYGYTF. The DNA for the CDR3 is TGTGCCAGCAGCCAAGGTCGGTATGGCTACACCTTC. The chain employs TRBV3-1 (or the pseudogene TRBV3-2) and TRBJ1-2; D not resolved. The V gene's germline CDR1 is LGHDT and CDR2 YNNKEL (reference sequence). There are 12 residues in the CDR3. V was shortened by 1 base and J by 5 bases, with 5 bases between the two germline ends.

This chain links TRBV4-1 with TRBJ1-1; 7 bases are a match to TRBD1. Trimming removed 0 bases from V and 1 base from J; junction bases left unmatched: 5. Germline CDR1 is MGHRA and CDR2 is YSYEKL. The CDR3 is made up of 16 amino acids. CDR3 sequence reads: CASSQERTGGNTEAFF. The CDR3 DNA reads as TGCGCCAGCAGCCAAGAGAGGACAGGAGGGAACACTGAAGCTTTCTTT.

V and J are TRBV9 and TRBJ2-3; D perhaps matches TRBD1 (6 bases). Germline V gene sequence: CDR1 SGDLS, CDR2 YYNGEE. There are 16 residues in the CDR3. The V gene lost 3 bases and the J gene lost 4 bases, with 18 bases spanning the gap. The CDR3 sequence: CASSALQGIGADTQYF. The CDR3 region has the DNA TGTGCCAGCAGCGCACTACAGGGAATCGGTGCAGATACGCAGTATTTT.

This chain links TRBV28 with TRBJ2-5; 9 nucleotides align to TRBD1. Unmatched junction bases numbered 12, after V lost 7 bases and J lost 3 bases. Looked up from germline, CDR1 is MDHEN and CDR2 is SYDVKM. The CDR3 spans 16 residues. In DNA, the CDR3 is TGTGCCAGCACTCCGGTCGGGACAGGGACAAAAGAGACCCAGTACTTC. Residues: CASTPVGTGTKETQYF.

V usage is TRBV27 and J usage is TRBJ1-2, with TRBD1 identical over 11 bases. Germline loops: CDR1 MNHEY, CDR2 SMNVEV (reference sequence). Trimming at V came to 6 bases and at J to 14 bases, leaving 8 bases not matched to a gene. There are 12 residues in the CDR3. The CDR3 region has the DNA TGTGCCAGCAGGAAGGACAGGGGGCACGTAACCTTC. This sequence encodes CASRKDRGHVTF.

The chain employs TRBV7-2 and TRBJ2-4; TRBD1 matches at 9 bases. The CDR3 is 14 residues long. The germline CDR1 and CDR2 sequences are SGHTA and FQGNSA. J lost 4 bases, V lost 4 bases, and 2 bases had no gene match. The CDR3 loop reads CASSSGTGKNIQYF. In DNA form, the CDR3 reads TGTGCCAGCAGCTCCGGGACAGGGAAAAACATTCAGTACTTC.

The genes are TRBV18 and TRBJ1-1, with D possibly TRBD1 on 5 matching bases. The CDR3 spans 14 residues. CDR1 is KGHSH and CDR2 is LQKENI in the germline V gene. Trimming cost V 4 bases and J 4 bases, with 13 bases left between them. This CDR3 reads CASSRLQGSTEAFF. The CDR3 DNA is TGTGCCAGCTCACGCCTCCAGGGATCCACTGAAGCTTTCTTT.

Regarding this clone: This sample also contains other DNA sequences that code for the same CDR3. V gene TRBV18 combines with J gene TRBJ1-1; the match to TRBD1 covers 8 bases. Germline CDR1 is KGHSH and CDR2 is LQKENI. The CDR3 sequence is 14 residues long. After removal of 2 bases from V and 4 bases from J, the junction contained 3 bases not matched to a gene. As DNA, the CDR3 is TGTGCCAGCTCACCAGGACAGGGAGTCACTGAAGCTTTCTTT. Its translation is CASSPGQGVTEAFF.

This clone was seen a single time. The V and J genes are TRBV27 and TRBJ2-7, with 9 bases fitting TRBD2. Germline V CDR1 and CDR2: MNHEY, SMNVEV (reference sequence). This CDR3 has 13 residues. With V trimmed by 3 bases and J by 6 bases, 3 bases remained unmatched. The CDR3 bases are TGTGCCAGCAGTTTCGCGGGAGGGCGCGAGCAGTACTTC. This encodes CASSFAGGREQYF.

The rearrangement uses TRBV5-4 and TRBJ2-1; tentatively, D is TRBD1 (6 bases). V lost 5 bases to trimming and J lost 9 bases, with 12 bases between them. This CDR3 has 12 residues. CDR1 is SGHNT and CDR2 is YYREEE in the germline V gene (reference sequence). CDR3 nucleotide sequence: TGTGCCAGCAGATCACCAGGGGTTGAGCAGTTCTTC. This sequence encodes CASRSPGVEQFF.

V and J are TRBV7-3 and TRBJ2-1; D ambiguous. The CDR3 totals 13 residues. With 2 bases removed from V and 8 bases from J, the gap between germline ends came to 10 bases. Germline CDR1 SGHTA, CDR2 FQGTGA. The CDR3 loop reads CASSLELSHEQFF. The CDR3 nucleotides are TGTGCCAGCAGCTTAGAGCTGAGCCATGAGCAGTTCTTC.

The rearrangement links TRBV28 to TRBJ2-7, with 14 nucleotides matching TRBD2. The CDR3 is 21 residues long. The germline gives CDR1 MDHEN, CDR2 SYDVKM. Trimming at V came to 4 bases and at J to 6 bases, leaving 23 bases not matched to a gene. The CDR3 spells CASSSDRNWITTSGRVREQYF. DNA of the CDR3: TGTGCCAGCAGTTCCGACAGGAACTGGATCACGACTAGCGGGAGGGTACGCGAGCAGTACTTC.

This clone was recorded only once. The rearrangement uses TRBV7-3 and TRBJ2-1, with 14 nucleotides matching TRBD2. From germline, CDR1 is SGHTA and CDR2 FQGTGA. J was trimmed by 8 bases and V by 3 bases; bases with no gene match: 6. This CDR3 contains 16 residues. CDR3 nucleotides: TGTGCCAGCAGCTTGGGAGGGACTAGCGGGAGCTATGAGCAGTTCTTC. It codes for CASSLGGTSGSYEQFF.

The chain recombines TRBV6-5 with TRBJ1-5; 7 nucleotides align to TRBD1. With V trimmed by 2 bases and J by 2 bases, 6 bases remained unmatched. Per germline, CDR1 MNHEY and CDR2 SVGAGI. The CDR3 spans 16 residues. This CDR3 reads CASSYGDSRGNQPQHF. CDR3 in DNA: TGTGCCAGCAGTTACGGGGACAGTCGGGGCAATCAGCCCCAGCATTTT.

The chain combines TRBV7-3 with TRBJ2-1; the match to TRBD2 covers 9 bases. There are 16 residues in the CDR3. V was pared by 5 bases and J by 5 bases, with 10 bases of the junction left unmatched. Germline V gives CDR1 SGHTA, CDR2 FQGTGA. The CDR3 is CASSPMGLAGNNEQFF. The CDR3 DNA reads TGTGCCAGCAGCCCGATGGGGCTAGCGGGAAACAATGAGCAGTTCTTC.

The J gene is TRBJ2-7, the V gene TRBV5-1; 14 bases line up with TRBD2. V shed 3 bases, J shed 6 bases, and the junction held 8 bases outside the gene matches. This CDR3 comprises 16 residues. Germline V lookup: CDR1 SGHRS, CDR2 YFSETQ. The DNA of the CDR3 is TGCGCCAGCAGCTACGGGACTAGCGGGAGCAAATCCGAGCAGTACTTC. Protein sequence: CASSYGTSGSKSEQYF. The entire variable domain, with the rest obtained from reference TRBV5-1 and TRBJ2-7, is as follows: KAGVTQTPRYLIKTRGQQVTLSCSPISGHRSVSWYQQTPGQGLQFLFEYFSETQRNKGNFPGRFSGRQFSNSRSEMNVSTLELGDSALYLCASSYGTSGSKSEQYFGPGTRLTVT.